This TCR beta chain comes out of a study of blood T cell repertoires in COVID-19. From germline, CDR1 is SNHLY and CDR2 FYNNEI. This CDR3 is built from 15 residues. V was shortened by 5 bases and J by 8 bases, with 18 bases between the two germline ends. Generated by immunoSEQ multiplex PCR, the TCRdb table keeps only in-frame clones and is missing some. The top ten hold 16% of the sample, which has about 77,000 clones, roughly nine tenths seen once. The TCR comes from a woman older than 75 with active or convalescent COVID-19. The specimen was peripheral blood. V gene TRBV2 combines with J gene TRBJ1-4, with D maybe TRBD1 (6 bases). CDR3 DNA sequence: TGTGCCAGCAGTAGAGAGGGGGGAGGGTACGAAAAACTGTTTTTT. Protein product: CASSREGGGYEKLFF.